A single sample gave rise to the 18 T cell receptor beta chains below, sequenced in a study of blood T cells in healthy people across ages. A J-beta primer mix and a sample-barcoded 5' primer were used in a second PCR of about 7 to 12 cycles. TCRdb called the 5' RACE reads again in MiXCR, with one record for every CDR3 protein. The sample lists some 1.8 million distinct CDR3 sequences, roughly two fifths seen once, with about 23% in the top ten. The sequenced sample was blood. The receptors derive from a human donor in good health.

Written as DNA, the CDR3 is TGTGCCAGCAGCGAGACTAGCGGGGCCACCGGGGAGCTGTTTTTT. Protein product: CASSETSGATGELFF. The V and J genes are TRBV2 and TRBJ2-2, with 11 bases lining up with TRBD2. V lost 6 bases to trimming and J lost 4 bases; unmatched junction nucleotides: 4. CDR1 and CDR2 (germline): SNHLY, FYNNEI. CDR3 size: 15 residues.

The CDR3 is CASSGIDRGPIISTDTQYF. As DNA, the CDR3 is TGTGCCAGCAGCGGAATCGACAGGGGGCCCATAATTAGCACAGATACGCAGTATTTT. The chain recombines TRBV9 with TRBJ2-3; 10 nucleotides match TRBD1. The CDR3 consists of 19 residues. The V and J ends lost 3 bases and 0 bases, in that order; junction bases with no gene match: 13. The germline CDR1 and CDR2 sequences are SGDLS and YYNGEE.

This clonotype has a handful of counts. V usage is TRBV4-3 and J usage is TRBJ1-4; 9 bases line up with TRBD1. CDR3 length equals 14 residues. V shed 4 bases, J shed 7 bases, and the junction held 4 bases outside the gene matches. Looked up from germline, CDR1 is LGHNA and CDR2 is YSLEER. CDR3 nucleotide sequence: TGCGCCAGCAGCCGACAGGGGGACCGTGAAAAACTGTTTTTT. Translated, it gives CASSRQGDREKLFF.

There are a few counts of this clonotype. The rearrangement joins TRBV7-8 to TRBJ2-4; 9 bases map to TRBD2. The ends lost 6 bases at V and 9 bases at J; junction bases unmatched: 9. This CDR3 has 14 residues. Germline V lookup: CDR1 SGHVS, CDR2 FQNEAQ. The CDR3 is CASRPRGGRSIQYF. The CDR3 region has the DNA TGTGCCAGCAGACCGCGGGGGGGGCGGAGCATTCAGTACTTC.

The chain has TRBV27 and TRBJ2-1; D call uncertain. Deletions cut 3 bases from V and 3 bases from J, with 12 bases between. Germline CDR1 and CDR2: MNHEY and SMNVEV (reference sequence). CDR3 length: 15 residues. The CDR3 nucleotides read TGTGCCAGCAGTTTTTCAGGTTTGGACTACAATGAGCAGTTCTTC. This gives the protein CASSFSGLDYNEQFF.

The chain links TRBV5-6 to TRBJ2-1, with 7 bases matching TRBD1. Looked up from germline, CDR1 is SGHDT and CDR2 is YYEEEE. Germline trimming cut 4 bases from V and 9 bases from J; bases unmatched to any gene: 7. The CDR3 has 13 amino acids. For the CDR3, the DNA is TGTGCCAGCAGCCGACAGGGATGGGGTGAGCAGTTCTTC. Translated, it gives CASSRQGWGEQFF.

This clonotype was recorded a few times. This chain joins TRBV29-1 and TRBJ2-7; tentative D call: TRBD1 (5 bases). Trimming removed 5 bases from V and 2 bases from J, with 13 bases in between. The CDR3 has 13 residues. CDR1 SQVTM and CDR2 ANQGSEA come from the germline V gene. For the CDR3, the DNA is TGCAGCGTTTGGACACCAGTAACCTACGAGCAGTACTTC. Its protein is CSVWTPVTYEQYF.

The V call is TRBV2, the J call TRBJ1-2, with 7 bases identical to TRBD1. Germline-derived CDR1 and CDR2 are SNHLY and FYNNEI. CDR3 length equals 13 residues. With V trimmed by 3 bases and J by 8 bases, 6 bases remained unmatched. CDR3 sequence reads: CASSEEGAEGYTF. The CDR3 nucleotides read TGTGCCAGCAGTGAGGAGGGGGCTGAAGGCTACACCTTC.

This clonotype has a handful of counts. This sequence joins TRBV29-1 and TRBJ2-7; no clear D gene. Trimming pared 3 bases from V and 1 base from J, leaving 19 bases between. This CDR3 spans 16 amino acids. Per the germline V gene, CDR1 is SQVTM and CDR2 is ANQGSEA. In DNA, the CDR3 is TGCAGCGTTGAGGGTGAGCCAGATGACATTTCCTACGAGCAGTACTTC. It is translated as CSVEGEPDDISYEQYF.

This chain links TRBV6-2 or TRBV6-3 with TRBJ1-5; D is unclear. V was shortened by 2 bases and J by 0 bases, with 11 bases between the two germline ends. This CDR3 spans 16 amino acids. Germline loops: CDR1 MNHEY, CDR2 SVGEGT. The CDR3 is CASSYERQHSNQPQHF. The DNA for the CDR3 is TGTGCCAGCAGTTACGAGCGGCAGCATAGCAATCAGCCCCAGCATTTT.

The sample holds one count of this clonotype. A clone one base away is much larger, so this may be a read error. The chain couples TRBV7-2 to TRBJ2-5; D possibly corresponds to TRBD2 (5 bases). Trimming shortened V by 5 bases and J by 11 bases, and 18 bases separated the two germline ends. The CDR3 has 13 residues. Germline V gene lookup returns CDR1 SGHTA and CDR2 FQGNSA. The CDR3 spells CASSENAFGEQYF. Here the CDR3 DNA reads TGTGCCAGCAGCGAAAACGCCTTTGGGGAGCAGTACTTC.

The V gene is TRBV29-1, the J gene TRBJ1-1, with a weak D call TRBD1 (5 bases). Germline V CDR1 and CDR2: SQVTM, ANQGSEA. This CDR3 spans 13 amino acids. The V and J ends lost 8 bases and 5 bases respectively, with 18 bases between them. CDR3 bases: TGCAGCCCCTCCGGGGGGATTGGAACTGAAGCTTTCTTT. Its translation: CSPSGGIGTEAFF.

The genes are TRBV6-5 and TRBJ1-4; possible D gene TRBD1, 5 bases. The CDR3 contains 16 residues. CDR1 and CDR2 from the germline V gene are MNHEY and SVGAGI. The V and J ends lost 2 bases and 7 bases respectively, with 17 bases between them. The DNA of the CDR3 is TGTGCCAGCAGTTACCCGAGGATTACAGGCGGTGAAAAACTGTTTTTT. Encoded protein: CASSYPRITGGEKLFF.

This clonotype has just a few counts. The V gene is TRBV18, the J gene TRBJ1-5; possible D gene TRBD1, 5 bases. In germline, CDR1 is KGHSH, CDR2 LQKENI. This CDR3 is built from 14 residues. V shed 4 bases and J shed 2 bases, with 9 bases lying between them. CDR3 nucleotide sequence: TGTGCCAGCTCACGGGACGGCGGCAATCAGCCCCAGCATTTT. Translation: CASSRDGGNQPQHF.

With regard to this clonotype: At one boundary the junction diverges from the germline segment, which might be a read error. The chain couples TRBV12-3 or TRBV12-4 to TRBJ2-2, with TRBD2 matching 11 bases. There are 17 residues in the CDR3. Written as DNA, the CDR3 is TGTGCCAGCAGTTTGTCTAGCGGGGGGACCCACACCGGGGAGCCGTTTTTT. Translated, it gives CASSLSSGGTHTGEPFF.

DNA of the CDR3: TGCAGTGCTAGAGATCTAGGGCGGTATAATGAAAAACTGTTTTTT. This sequence encodes CSARDLGRYNEKLFF. V gene TRBV20-1 combines with J gene TRBJ1-4; no firm D call. The CDR3 spans 15 residues. The germline V gene has CDR1 DFQATT and CDR2 SNEGSKA (reference sequence). The germline V and J ends were trimmed by 0 bases and 4 bases, with 12 bases remaining between them.

The J gene is TRBJ1-1, the V gene TRBV5-1, with D unresolved. Trimming took off 4 bases at V and 2 bases at J, with 15 bases between the two ends. Germline-derived CDR1 and CDR2 are SGHRS and YFSETQ. The length of the CDR3 is 15 residues. CDR3 loop: CASSPLTTLNTEAFF. CDR3 DNA: TGCGCCAGCAGCCCTCTCACAACCCTCAACACTGAAGCTTTCTTT.

This clonotype was counted only a few times. V usage is TRBV27 and J usage is TRBJ2-7, with unresolved D. Per the germline V gene, CDR1 is MNHEY and CDR2 is SMNVEV (reference sequence). This CDR3 is 15 amino acids long. V shed 3 bases and J shed 0 bases, with 12 bases lying between them. The DNA for the CDR3 is TGTGCCAGCAGTTTTCAAAGGGATACCTCCTACGAGCAGTACTTC. Translated: CASSFQRDTSYEQYF.